This T cell receptor beta chain was captured in a study of blood T cell repertoires in COVID-19. Overall study: Collection of acute and convalescent COVID-19 samples took place in the United States, Italy and Spain. PBMCs, B-cell-depleted T cells, or T cells were the source of the cDNA or gDNA that made up the material.

Germline trimming cut 6 bases from V and 4 bases from J; bases unmatched to any gene: 6. Looked up from germline, CDR1 is MNHEY and CDR2 is SVGAGI. CDR3 length equals 14 residues. Method: immunoSEQ multiplex PCR; TCRdb's copy keeps in-frame clones and lacks some. The sample has around 110,000 clones, approximately 87% seen once. Sequenced sample: peripheral blood. This sequence originates from a man aged 30 to 45 with acute or convalescent COVID-19. The V gene is TRBV6-5, the J gene TRBJ1-2, with 9 nucleotides matching TRBD1. The CDR3 spells CASRWDRAPYGYTF. DNA of the CDR3: TGTGCCAGCAGATGGGACAGGGCGCCCTATGGCTACACCTTC.